Listed here are 30 T cell receptor beta chains from one sample, sequenced in a study of shared clonotypes between healthy human individuals. The repertoire was sequenced with immunoSEQ multiplex PCR; TCRdb's copy has only in-frame clones and lacks some. The repertoire holds roughly 1 million clones, with approximately 80% as singletons. Sample: memory CD4+ T cells from PBMCs. Subset defined: CD45RA-negative fraction. The receptors were sampled from a young man in good health. Some clones in this sample may be carry-over from other donors' samples.

The J gene is TRBJ1-2, the V gene TRBV7-9; TRBD1 agrees at 11 bases. The CDR3 covers 14 residues. The germline gives CDR1 SEHNR, CDR2 FQNEAQ (reference sequence). The trim removed 7 bases at V and 6 bases at J, leaving 7 bases unmatched. In DNA, the CDR3 is TGTGCCAGCAACAAGGACAGGGGGCGTGATGGCTACACCTTC. It codes for CASNKDRGRDGYTF. Based on the CDR3 plus reference TRBV7-9 and TRBJ1-2, the full variable domain is DTGVSQNPRHKITKRGQNVTFRCDPISEHNRLYWYRQTLGQGPEFLTYFQNEAQLEKSRLLSDRFSAERPKGSFSTLEIQRTEQGDSAMYLCASNKDRGRDGYTFGSGTRLTVV.

This clone was counted a few times. Other DNA sequences in the sample encode the same CDR3. The chain employs TRBV20-1 and TRBJ1-2; no clear D gene. Germline lookup yields CDR1 DFQATT and CDR2 SNEGSKA (reference sequence). Trimming stripped 5 bases from V and 3 bases from J, with 7 bases between. This CDR3 is built from 11 residues. CDR3 sequence reads: CSARDDYGYTF. The CDR3 DNA follows: TGCAGTGCTCGGGATGACTATGGCTACACCTTC.

The rearrangement uses TRBV5-6 and TRBJ2-1; D gene unclear. Germline CDR1 reads SGHDT; CDR2 reads YYEEEE. CDR3 length equals 15 residues. Trimming pared 4 bases from V and 0 bases from J, leaving 11 bases between. The CDR3 DNA is TGTGCCAGCAGCCCGCTTGCTCGCTCCTACAATGAGCAGTTCTTC. Its protein product is CASSPLARSYNEQFF.

The chain couples TRBV7-2 to TRBJ1-5; tentative D call: TRBD1 (5 bases). The CDR3 covers 15 residues. Germline V gives CDR1 SGHTA, CDR2 FQGNSA. V lost 5 bases to trimming and J lost 0 bases, with 11 bases between them. The CDR3 DNA reads as TGTGCCAGCAGCCCGACAGCAAATAGCAATCAGCCCCAGCATTTT. Encoded protein: CASSPTANSNQPQHF. The variable domain in full, completed from reference TRBV7-2 and TRBJ1-5, reads GAGVSQSPSNKVTEKGKDVELRCDPISGHTALYWYRQSLGQGLEFLIYFQGNSAPDKSGLPSDRFSAERTGGSVSTLTIQRTQQEDSAVYLCASSPTANSNQPQHFGDGTRLSIL.

The chain is built from TRBV5-1 and TRBJ2-6; no reliable D call. From germline, CDR1 is SGHRS and CDR2 YFSETQ. Deletions cut 0 bases from V and 3 bases from J, with 13 bases between. The CDR3 runs to 17 residues. CDR3 amino acids: CASSLDSGLYGANVLTF. CDR3 bases: TGCGCCAGCAGCTTGGACAGTGGTCTTTATGGGGCCAACGTCCTGACTTTC.

DNA of the CDR3: TGTGCCCTGCGAGCTGACCAGAACACTGAAGCTTTCTTT. Translated: CALRADQNTEAFF. The V gene is TRBV10-3, the J gene TRBJ1-1; D unresolved. This CDR3 has 13 amino acids. The V gene lost 11 bases and the J gene lost 1 base, with 14 bases spanning the gap. CDR1 and CDR2 (germline): ENHRY, SYGVKD.

With respect to this clone: This sample includes further DNA sequences coding for the same CDR3. The chain couples TRBV5-1 to TRBJ2-1, with 10 bases identical to TRBD2. V was clipped by 0 bases and J by 7 bases; unmatched bases: 4. The CDR3 is 15 residues long. CDR1 is SGHRS and CDR2 is YFSETQ in the germline V gene. Here the CDR3 DNA reads TGCGCCAGCAGCTTGGTCCTAGCGGGAGATAATGAGCAGTTCTTC. This sequence encodes CASSLVLAGDNEQFF.

The chain combines TRBV5-6 with TRBJ2-5, with 11 bases aligning to TRBD2. The DNA matches TRBJ2-7 better at its end, which makes the J call doubtful. The CDR3 is made up of 15 amino acids. The V gene's germline CDR1 is SGHDT and CDR2 YYEEEE. The CDR3 loop reads CASSFRSGRVSEQYF. The CDR3 DNA reads as TGTGCCAGCAGCTTCCGTAGCGGGAGGGTCAGCGAGCAGTACTTC.

The V and J genes are TRBV27 and TRBJ2-1; no firm D call. This CDR3 is built from 15 residues. The germline gives CDR1 MNHEY, CDR2 SMNVEV (reference sequence). Trimming removed 6 bases from V and 0 bases from J, with 12 bases in between. The CDR3 bases are TGTGCCAGCAGCTCGCCATCGAGCTCCTACAATGAGCAGTTCTTC. Translating it yields CASSSPSSSYNEQFF.

The chain employs TRBV28 and TRBJ2-5; D is unclear. The CDR3 runs to 16 residues. Germline CDR1 and CDR2: MDHEN and SYDVKM. Between the trimmed V and J ends, which lost 3 bases and 3 bases, there was a span of 17 bases. CDR3 coding DNA: TGTGCCAGCAGTTTCCCCCATAGAGGCCTCAAAGAGACCCAGTACTTC. Amino acids: CASSFPHRGLKETQYF.

This rearrangement joins TRBV5-1 to TRBJ2-4; a weak D match, TRBD1 (6 bases). V dropped 2 bases and J dropped 8 bases, with 14 bases sitting between them. This CDR3 comprises 14 residues. Germline-derived CDR1 and CDR2 are SGHRS and YFSETQ. This CDR3 reads CASSFTGPGDIQYF. CDR3 DNA sequence: TGCGCCAGCAGCTTCACAGGGCCCGGGGACATTCAGTACTTC.

This chain links TRBV7-3 with TRBJ1-5, with D tentatively TRBD1 (6 bases). Germline CDR1 is SGHTA and CDR2 is FQGTGA. Trimming stripped 5 bases from V and 6 bases from J, with 11 bases between. This CDR3 is built from 13 residues. The CDR3 coding sequence is TGTGCCAGCAGCATACAGGGCGGTCAGCCCCAGCATTTT. The encoded protein is CASSIQGGQPQHF.

This clone was seen a handful of times. The genes are TRBV6-6 and TRBJ2-5; possibly TRBD1 for D (6 bases). CDR1 and CDR2 (germline): MNHNY, SVGAGI (reference sequence). The CDR3 consists of 12 residues. Trimming took 6 bases from V and 5 from J, leaving 10 bases between them. CDR3 in DNA: TGTGCCAGCAGACAGGGCGGGGAGACCCAGTACTTC. Translating gives CASRQGGETQYF.

The chain has TRBV27 and TRBJ1-1; 9 bases are a match to TRBD1. After removal of 7 bases from V and 0 bases from J, the junction contained 21 bases not matched to a gene. This CDR3 has 20 amino acids. Germline V gene lookup returns CDR1 MNHEY and CDR2 SMNVEV (reference sequence). CDR3: CASKPREIVGTGRMNTEAFF. Written as DNA, the CDR3 is TGTGCCAGCAAACCGCGAGAAATTGTGGGGACAGGGAGGATGAACACTGAAGCTTTCTTT.

This chain connects TRBV6-5 to TRBJ1-1, with a possible D match to TRBD1 (5 bases). Germline assignment: CDR1 MNHEY and CDR2 SVGAGI. This CDR3 contains 16 residues. V shed 2 bases and J shed 3 bases, with 16 bases lying between them. Written as DNA, the CDR3 is TGTGCCAGCAGTTACCTTTCGGGGGGACGTGACACTGAAGCTTTCTTT. Translated, it gives CASSYLSGGRDTEAFF.

The chain employs TRBV29-1 and TRBJ2-1; tentative D call: TRBD2 (5 bases). Germline V gene sequence: CDR1 SQVTM, CDR2 ANQGSEA. The CDR3 runs 17 residues. The germline V and J ends were trimmed by 3 bases and 9 bases, with 27 bases remaining between them. The CDR3 DNA follows: TGCAGCGTTGACACTCCCCGGGTCGTGGCCCTTCGGGGTGAGCAGTTCTTC. It codes for CSVDTPRVVALRGEQFF.

The genes are TRBV5-6 and TRBJ1-1; D not resolved. Between the trimmed V and J ends, which lost 0 bases and 1 base, there was a span of 10 bases. Per the germline V gene, CDR1 is SGHDT and CDR2 is YYEEEE. The CDR3 consists of 15 residues. CDR3: CASSLGKGWNTEAFF. As DNA, the CDR3 is TGTGCCAGCAGCTTGGGTAAAGGGTGGAACACTGAAGCTTTCTTT.

The CDR3 DNA is TGTGCCAGCGGTTTCGGACAGGCAAACACCGGGGAGCTGTTTTTT. Translating it yields CASGFGQANTGELFF. The gene calls are TRBV5-4 and TRBJ2-2, with 7 bases that match TRBD1. CDR3 length: 15 residues. Trimming took 7 bases from V and 2 from J; bases not matched to a gene: 8. In germline, CDR1 is SGHNT, CDR2 YYREEE (reference sequence).

This clone was found once. The chain is built from TRBV10-3 and TRBJ2-5; D not resolved. Trimming removed 3 bases at V and 1 base at J, with 15 bases between. This CDR3 is 16 amino acids long. CDR1 ENHRY and CDR2 SYGVKD come from the germline V gene. CDR3 in amino acids: CAISDGGVGIQETQYF. DNA of the CDR3: TGTGCCATCAGTGACGGTGGGGTTGGGATCCAAGAGACCCAGTACTTC.

V usage is TRBV9 and J usage is TRBJ2-5; 7 bases agree with TRBD1. This CDR3 is built from 16 residues. From germline, CDR1 is SGDLS and CDR2 YYNGEE. V shed 4 bases, J shed 5 bases, and the junction held 14 bases outside the gene matches. The CDR3 DNA sequence: TGTGCCAGCAGCCCGACCGGGACAGAGATTGTGGAGACCCAGTACTTC. Residues: CASSPTGTEIVETQYF.

The gene calls are TRBV5-4 and TRBJ2-1; TRBD1 aligns across 11 bases. V lost 3 bases, J lost 7 bases, and 9 bases stayed unmatched. Per the germline V gene, CDR1 is SGHNT and CDR2 is YYREEE (reference sequence). CDR3 length equals 16 residues. The CDR3 nucleotides read TGTGCCAGCAGCTCCGCGGGACAGGGGGATCGGAATGAGCAGTTCTTC. It codes for CASSSAGQGDRNEQFF.

J is TRBJ1-4 and V is TRBV6-5; D unclear. The CDR3 length is 12 residues. CDR1 and CDR2 (germline): MNHEY, SVGAGI. V was trimmed by 6 bases and J by 7 bases, leaving 9 bases between them. The DNA of the CDR3 is TGTGCCAGCAGGAGTTCGGCTGAAAAACTGTTTTTT. Its translation is CASRSSAEKLFF.

This clone has a single count. The rearrangement links TRBV18 to TRBJ1-3; 7 nucleotides match TRBD1. V lost 0 bases and J lost 6; bases outside the gene matches: 5. CDR3 size: 15 residues. The germline V gene has CDR1 KGHSH and CDR2 LQKENI. The CDR3 bases are TGTGCCAGCTCACCACCAGGGGGCTTCGAAAACACCATATATTTT. It yields the protein CASSPPGGFENTIYF.

The CDR3 nucleotides read TGTGCCAGCAGAGCTCTCGGGGGGGTCACAGATACGCAGTATTTT. It is translated as CASRALGGVTDTQYF. The V and J genes are TRBV28 and TRBJ2-3; 8 bases agree with TRBD2. With V trimmed by 6 bases and J by 2 bases, 7 bases remained unmatched. The germline V gene encodes CDR1 MDHEN and CDR2 SYDVKM. The CDR3 is 15 amino acids.

The chain has TRBV2 and TRBJ1-1, with TRBD1 matching 9 bases. J lost 1 base, V lost 3 bases, and 0 bases had no gene match. The CDR3 is made up of 14 amino acids. Germline CDR1 is SNHLY and CDR2 is FYNNEI. The CDR3 reads CASSETGGNTEAFF. CDR3 nucleotides: TGTGCCAGCAGTGAGACAGGGGGGAACACTGAAGCTTTCTTT.

This chain uses TRBV10-3 with TRBJ1-1; D not certain. Trimming pared 7 bases from V and 5 bases from J, leaving 23 bases between. The CDR3 covers 16 residues. Germline CDR1 and CDR2: ENHRY and SYGVKD. CDR3 residues: CAITPRVRMGSTEAFF. CDR3 DNA sequence: TGTGCCATCACCCCTCGGGTGAGAATGGGGTCGACTGAAGCTTTCTTT.

The chain joins TRBV5-1 to TRBJ2-5; TRBD2 matches 8 bases. The CDR3 spans 15 residues. Trimming at V came to 4 bases and at J to 2 bases, leaving 7 bases not matched to a gene. Germline CDR1 SGHRS, CDR2 YFSETQ. The CDR3 here is CASSQLAGTQETQYF. In DNA, the CDR3 is TGCGCCAGCAGCCAGTTAGCGGGGACACAAGAGACCCAGTACTTC.

The V call is TRBV28, the J call TRBJ1-5; D is undetermined. Looked up from germline, CDR1 is MDHEN and CDR2 is SYDVKM. The CDR3 totals 14 residues. With 8 bases removed from V and 3 bases from J, the gap between germline ends came to 14 bases. The CDR3 coding sequence is TGTGCCAGCGGAAAGGGCCTAGACAATCAGCCCCAGCATTTT. Protein sequence: CASGKGLDNQPQHF.

The chain links TRBV5-1 to TRBJ1-2; D not resolved. The CDR3 loop spans 12 amino acids. Trimming cost V 4 bases and J 6 bases, with 10 bases left between them. From germline, CDR1 is SGHRS and CDR2 YFSETQ. In DNA, the CDR3 is TGCGCCAGCAGCCCGGCGTCCGATGGCTACACCTTC. This gives the protein CASSPASDGYTF.

This chain links TRBV5-4 with TRBJ2-4; 9 nucleotides match TRBD1. The germline CDR1 and CDR2 sequences are SGHNT and YYREEE (reference sequence). V gave up 4 bases and J gave up 8 bases; unmatched junction bases: 10. The CDR3 length is 15 residues. The CDR3 region has the DNA TGTGCCAGCAGCCCAACAGGGGGCGCATATGACATTCAGTACTTC. Amino acids: CASSPTGGAYDIQYF.